The present T cell receptor beta chain was sequenced within a study of shared clonotypes between healthy human individuals (dated by TCRdb to between 2020 and 2021). Regarding the study in general: The cohort comprised a couple of women and a few men aged 18 to 49 years. Blood TCR repertoires of several healthy adults were deeply sequenced to estimate repertoire size and the extent of clonotype sharing between individuals. Between about 0.85 and 9.5 billion PBMCs per donor were obtained by leukapheresis. Per donor, three plates each were used for CD4 naive and CD4 memory, two for CD8 naive, and one for CD8 memory. Libraries were prepared and TCR repertoires were sequenced by different laboratories using diverse techniques, in order to increase sequencing depth and limit assay-specific biases.

About this clone: Its antigen is unknown. No much larger clone exists at a distance of one base, and base qualities are not known.

Using the deep immunoSEQ assay, TCR CDR3 regions were amplified from genomic DNA by multiplex PCR. Genomic DNA extracted from each cell subset was distributed evenly over all wells of several immunoSEQ 96-well plates, and each plate served as one replicate. For sorted subsets, each replicate PCR was loaded with roughly 190 ng genomic DNA, equivalent to approximately 27,000 T cell genomes. Purified libraries were quantified with a Qubit 3.0 fluorometer, sized on a Bioanalyzer 2100, and re-quantified with the KAPA Library Quantification kit. Every immunoSEQ 96-well plate was sequenced on a separate single-read 150-cycle Illumina NextSeq 550 flow cell. The original methods were these. Because the immunoSEQ output held only junctional sequences and lacked quality scores, the filtering could not match the filtering applied to full-length reads. Sequences were annotated with PyIR, a Python wrapper for IgBLAST v1.9, using IMGT germline references to assign V/J genes and CDR3. Reads were removed for weak V/J assignments (E-value above 1e-6), missing CDR3, stop codons, out-of-frame junctions, or ambiguous translated residues. V3J clonotypes were defined by identical inferred V gene, J gene, and CDR3 amino acid sequence. Percentage overlap between repertoires was calculated by dividing the number of shared unique clonotypes by the size of the smaller repertoire. Repertoire richness was assessed with RTK rarefaction, the Chao1 estimator, and Recon v2.1 estimates of unobserved clonotypes. Generation probabilities for all TCRbeta clonotypes obtained by the gDNA method from a handful of donors were computed using OLGA. What TCRdb holds here is the immuneACCESS table cut down to in-frame rearrangements. Part of the clones is not present; checked against another copy, under half of the missing clones reflect an unresolved V gene, and the others are unexplained. Clone size and the V and J calls come from that table; the DNA yielded D and trimming. In all, the sample holds about 330,000 clones, and roughly 91% of those were seen once. The ten most abundant clones make up 16% of the sample.

Taken from cysteine to phenylalanine, the CDR3 has 13 residues. Only the CDR3 DNA is retained, 39 bases long and in frame from the first base. From a lookup of the germline V gene (reference sequence), CDR1 and CDR2 are SGHNT and YYREEE. Relative to germline, V is 0 bases shorter and J is 6 bases shorter, with 10 bases between their ends. Healthy HIV-negative adults with no recently reported acute infections or vaccinations were included as donors. Every donor was a Caucasian adult living in Nashville, Tennessee, USA. CD8 memory samples were composed of magnetically selected CD45RO+ cells combined with CCR7-negative CD45RA+ effector memory (TemRA) cells. After blood collection by leukapheresis, PBMCs were isolated using Ficoll-Histopaque density gradient centrifugation and then cryopreserved in the vapor phase of liquid nitrogen. Analytical flow cytometry was used to check the purity and quantity of each magnetically sorted T cell population. Genomic DNA was isolated from every sorted fraction and measured by UV absorbance on a Nanodrop 2000c.

The full study reports these points: Even with the large sequencing depth, rarefaction of the sorted-subset datasets indicated that sequencing was incomplete. The genetic and exposure-history diversity represented was limited by the small number of donors. Sampling was limited to blood, and TCR repertoires in tissue likely differ from TCR repertoires in blood. Pairwise subsampling indicated that sequencing depth was expected to affect the degree of clonotype sharing among donors. Clonotypes shared by all four sorted-subset donors showed higher generation probabilities than non-shared clonotypes. Across a handful of donors, around 5% of naive CD4, 3% to 4% of naive CD8, roughly 2.2% of memory CD4, and under 0.45% of memory CD8 clonotypes were shared. Naive subsets generally had larger estimated clonotype richness than memory subsets.

The sequence was obtained from a man between 18 and 35 years old in good health. The material sequenced was memory CD8+ T cells sorted from blood. Taken with the paper, the label for cell subset or site translates to: CD45RO+ cells pooled with CCR7-negative TemRA cells. The rearrangement combines TRBV5-4 with TRBJ2-7, and perhaps TRBD2 as D gene, on 6 matching bases. This receptor carries the CDR3 CASSLAGSFEQYF. Here is the DNA: TGTGCCAGCAGCTTGGCCGGGAGTTTCGAGCAGTACTTC.